These 13 T cell receptor beta chains originate from one sample sequenced in a study of T-cell memory formation after mild COVID-19 (dated by TCRdb to 2020 to 2022). Libraries were constructed by 5' RACE. The instrument given in TCRdb is Illumina NovaSeq 6000. TCRdb reanalyzed the raw reads on its own, using fastp at Q25 for trimming and MiXCR for clone calling, and kept in-frame beta chains. Duplicate CDR3 protein sequences are folded into a single record with the most common DNA and genes. A total of fewer than 650,000 distinct CDR3 sequences appear in this sample, roughly 22% of them only once. The ten largest clones take up roughly 8.3% of the sample. Sequencing was done on a sample of PBMCs or a T cell subset sorted from them (not recorded which). The receptors were sampled from an adult woman who had mild COVID-19 (a few samples of this study predate the infection). The sample titles of this study are shuffled in the database, so cell type and time point are left out; the donor was told from shared clones.

This clonotype was seen a few times. The chain links TRBV20-1 to TRBJ2-7, with 9 bases matching TRBD1. Germline V lookup: CDR1 DFQATT, CDR2 SNEGSKA (reference sequence). This CDR3 comprises 15 residues. J was trimmed by 3 bases and V by 5 bases; bases with no gene match: 11. The CDR3 DNA sequence: TGCAGTGCTCCACAACCGCCGGACAGGGGCTACGAGCAGTACTTC. It codes for CSAPQPPDRGYEQYF.

This clonotype was observed a handful of times. The J gene is TRBJ1-1, the V gene TRBV5-1; D remains ambiguous. Trimming removed 4 bases at V and 1 base at J, with 14 bases between. Germline loops: CDR1 SGHRS, CDR2 YFSETQ. The CDR3 has 15 amino acids. The DNA for the CDR3 is TGCGCCAGCAGCCCCAAATGGGAAGGGAACACTGAAGCTTTCTTT. Its protein product is CASSPKWEGNTEAFF. The entire variable domain, with the rest obtained from reference TRBV5-1 and TRBJ1-1, is as follows: KAGVTQTPRYLIKTRGQQVTLSCSPISGHRSVSWYQQTPGQGLQFLFEYFSETQRNKGNFPGRFSGRQFSNSRSEMNVSTLELGDSALYLCASSPKWEGNTEAFFGQGTRLTVV.

CDR3 in amino acids: CASSWGLPGKGTEAFF. The CDR3 DNA follows: TGTGCCAGCAGCTGGGGACTCCCTGGTAAAGGCACTGAAGCTTTCTTT. The gene calls are TRBV12-3 or TRBV12-4 and TRBJ1-1; a possible D gene is TRBD1 (5 bases). V lost 6 bases and J 4 bases, leaving 21 bases between the germline ends. The CDR3 consists of 16 residues.

This clonotype has more than one count but fewer than ten. The rearrangement joins TRBV5-1 to TRBJ2-7; 11 bases fit TRBD2. Germline CDR1 is SGHRS and CDR2 is YFSETQ. The CDR3 runs to 17 residues. Unmatched junction bases numbered 7, after V lost 2 bases and J lost 0 bases. In DNA, the CDR3 is TGCGCCAGCAGCTTCGGACTAGCGGGTGCCCTCTCCTACGAGCAGTACTTC. This translates into CASSFGLAGALSYEQYF. Full variable domain (remainder filled in from reference TRBV5-1 and TRBJ2-7): KAGVTQTPRYLIKTRGQQVTLSCSPISGHRSVSWYQQTPGQGLQFLFEYFSETQRNKGNFPGRFSGRQFSNSRSEMNVSTLELGDSALYLCASSFGLAGALSYEQYFGPGTRLTVT.

This clonotype occurred once. V is TRBV20-1 and J is TRBJ1-2, with D hard to call. This CDR3 spans 14 amino acids. Trimming pared 3 bases from V and 5 bases from J, leaving 16 bases between. The germline V gene has CDR1 DFQATT and CDR2 SNEGSKA (reference sequence). The CDR3 reads CSASMTLQLYGYTF. DNA for the CDR3: TGCAGTGCTAGCATGACCCTCCAACTGTATGGCTACACCTTC.

The V call is TRBV29-1, the J call TRBJ1-1; 9 bases map to TRBD1. Germline-derived CDR1 and CDR2 are SQVTM and ANQGSEA. Losses at the gene ends were 4 bases for V and 11 bases for J; bases not matched to a gene: 5. CDR3 length: 11 residues. CDR3 amino acids: CSVGQGGHAFF. As DNA, the CDR3 is TGCAGCGTTGGACAGGGGGGACATGCTTTCTTT.

The chain employs TRBV7-9 and TRBJ2-3, with 8 bases identical to TRBD2. With 1 base clipped from V and 2 bases from J, the junction kept 2 bases outside the gene matches. Germline lookup yields CDR1 SEHNR and CDR2 FQNEAQ (reference sequence). The CDR3 is made up of 15 amino acids. CDR3 region: CASSLDSGNTDTQYF. In DNA form, the CDR3 reads TGTGCCAGCAGCTTAGATAGCGGGAACACAGATACGCAGTATTTT. The full variable domain, in which reference TRBV7-9 and TRBJ2-3 provide the parts outside the CDR3, is DTGVSQNPRHKITKRGQNVTFRCDPISEHNRLYWYRQTLGQGPEFLTYFQNEAQLEKSRLLSDRFSAERPKGSFSTLEIQRTEQGDSAMYLCASSLDSGNTDTQYFGPGTRLTVL.

This clonotype appeared a few times. The J gene is TRBJ1-2, the V gene TRBV18; TRBD1 matches 8 bases. CDR1 is KGHSH and CDR2 is LQKENI in the germline V gene. The ends lost 4 bases at V and 8 bases at J; junction bases unmatched: 12. The CDR3 runs to 15 residues. The CDR3 DNA reads TGTGCCAGCTCACTAGGACAGGGCCCTTCGGAGGGCTACACCTTC. Translating it yields CASSLGQGPSEGYTF.

In this sample, this clonotype turned up a few times. The chain is built from TRBV3-1 and TRBJ2-6; D is ambiguous. Trimming left V 2 bases short and J 5 bases short, with 7 bases between. Germline CDR1 reads LGHDT; CDR2 reads YNNKEL (reference sequence). The CDR3 loop spans 14 amino acids. In DNA, the CDR3 is TGTGCCAGCAGCCAACCCTCAAGGGCCAACGTCCTGACTTTC. As protein: CASSQPSRANVLTF.

Worth noting for this clonotype: Because the CDR3's place on the DNA is in doubt, the DNA is left out and the CDR3 is given as listed by TCRdb. The J gene is TRBJ2-2, the V gene TRBV10-1. CDR1 is WNHNN and CDR2 is SYGVQD in the germline V gene (reference sequence). A total of 16 residues make up the CDR3, ends included. The CDR3: CASSDEGSRGPGSCFF.

This clonotype was seen a few times. The chain links TRBV20-1 to TRBJ1-2, with D perhaps matching TRBD1 (6 bases). The CDR3 has 13 amino acids. The V gene's germline CDR1 is DFQATT and CDR2 SNEGSKA (reference sequence). V was pared by 2 bases and J by 5 bases, with 12 bases between. The CDR3 DNA follows: TGCAGTGCTAGAATGGGGGCCAATTATGGCTACACCTTC. It translates to CSARMGANYGYTF.

This clonotype has just a few counts. This chain joins TRBV11-2 and TRBJ2-5; 10 positions match TRBD2. The CDR3 has 16 amino acids. Germline loops: CDR1 SGHAT, CDR2 FQNNGV. Unmatched junction bases numbered 8, after V lost 0 bases and J lost 7 bases. The chain's CDR3 is CASSLDMLAGVGTQYF. CDR3 in DNA: TGTGCCAGCAGCTTAGATATGCTAGCGGGAGTGGGGACCCAGTACTTC.

CDR3 region: CATSGTDRSSYNEQFF. As DNA, the CDR3 is TGTGCCACCAGTGGGACTGACAGGAGCTCCTACAATGAGCAGTTCTTC. This rearrangement joins TRBV24-1 to TRBJ2-1, with D perhaps matching TRBD1 (6 bases). The CDR3 is 16 residues long. The germline CDR1 and CDR2 sequences are KGHDR and SFDVKD. The V gene lost 5 bases and the J gene lost 0 bases, with 13 bases spanning the gap.